A single sample gave rise to the 12 T cell receptor beta chains below, sequenced in a study of neurological immune-mediated disorders. TCRdb called the 5' RACE reads again in MiXCR, with one record for every CDR3 protein. In the table there are roughly 60,000 distinct CDR3 sequences, around 9.7% of which are singletons. Stated time point: longitudinal time-point 2. What was sequenced was PBMCs. The receptors were sampled from a man between 25 and 39 years old in good health.

This clonotype has a count of ten or more. The genes are TRBV12-5 and TRBJ2-2, with unresolved D. Germline lookup yields CDR1 LGHNT and CDR2 FRNRAP. This CDR3 spans 12 amino acids. Trimming took off 1 base at V and 6 bases at J, with 3 bases between the two ends. CDR3 protein: CASGLGPGELFF. CDR3 DNA: TGTGCTAGTGGTTTGGGACCCGGGGAGCTGTTTTTT.

This sequence joins TRBV20-1 and TRBJ2-7, with D possibly matching TRBD2 (5 bases). V dropped 3 bases and J dropped 6 bases, with 18 bases sitting between them. Germline loops: CDR1 DFQATT, CDR2 SNEGSKA (reference sequence). The CDR3 is made up of 14 amino acids. CDR3 coding DNA: TGCAGTGCTAGTAGGAGCGGCCCCTTGGTCGAGCAGTACTTC. This translates into CSASRSGPLVEQYF.

This clonotype has ten or more counts. This chain's CDR3 is CASSLVGRGGVGNQPQHF. The CDR3 nucleotides are TGTGCCAGCAGTTTGGTCGGCAGGGGTGGTGTTGGCAATCAGCCCCAGCATTTT. The V call is TRBV28, the J call TRBJ1-5, with D maybe TRBD1 (6 bases). From germline, CDR1 is MDHEN and CDR2 SYDVKM. V was cut by 3 bases and J by 2 bases, with 20 bases left in between. The CDR3 sequence is 18 residues long.

This clonotype was recorded many times. The junction differs from germline at one of its ends, possibly a read error. The chain recombines TRBV12-3 or TRBV12-4 with TRBJ1-2; D is unresolved. The CDR3 totals 15 residues. CDR3 protein: CASSLDGTQTYGYTF. The CDR3 DNA reads TGTGCCAGCAGCTTAGACGGCACTCAAACCTATGGCTACACCTTC.

The sample holds many counts of this clonotype. J is TRBJ2-7 and V is TRBV27; TRBD2 matches 7 bases. The J segment lost 1 base and the V segment lost 5 bases, leaving 11 bases of the junction unmatched. CDR3 length: 16 residues. Germline CDR1 and CDR2: MNHEY and SMNVEV (reference sequence). CDR3 in DNA: TGTGCCAGCAGTGCCTCAACTAGCGCACTATCCTACGAGCAGTACTTC. Its protein product is CASSASTSALSYEQYF.

This clonotype was seen many times. The chain combines TRBV7-9 with TRBJ2-7; TRBD2 is a possible D gene (7 bases). Trimming took 1 base from V and 2 from J, leaving 18 bases between them. Germline CDR1 and CDR2: SEHNR and FQNEAQ (reference sequence). The length of the CDR3 is 17 residues. This CDR3 reads CASSLGGGRTVTYEQYF. The CDR3 DNA reads as TGTGCCAGCAGCTTAGGGGGGGGACGGACAGTGACCTACGAGCAGTACTTC. Based on the CDR3 plus reference TRBV7-9 and TRBJ2-7, the full variable domain is DTGVSQNPRHKITKRGQNVTFRCDPISEHNRLYWYRQTLGQGPEFLTYFQNEAQLEKSRLLSDRFSAERPKGSFSTLEIQRTEQGDSAMYLCASSLGGGRTVTYEQYFGPGTRLTVT.

In its sample, this clonotype was seen many times. The chain combines TRBV27 with TRBJ1-1; the D is unclear. The germline CDR1 and CDR2 sequences are MNHEY and SMNVEV (reference sequence). Deletions cut 1 base from V and 1 base from J, with 4 bases between. The CDR3 covers 13 residues. DNA of the CDR3: TGTGCCAGCAGTTTATTCCGGAACACTGAAGCTTTCTTT. This translates into CASSLFRNTEAFF.

CDR3 sequence (DNA): TGTGCCAGCAGATCCAGTTTAGAAGCTTTCTTT. This gives the protein CASRSSLEAFF. The V gene is TRBV7-2, the J gene TRBJ1-1; no clear D. V was trimmed by 6 bases and J by 8 bases, leaving 10 bases between them. Germline CDR1 and CDR2: SGHTA and FQGNSA. The CDR3 runs 11 residues.

This clonotype was counted at least ten times. The V call is TRBV5-1, the J call TRBJ1-6; D might be TRBD1 (6 bases). V shed 5 bases and J shed 8 bases, with 14 bases lying between them. CDR3 length equals 14 residues. CDR1 and CDR2 (germline): SGHRS, YFSETQ. CDR3 bases: TGCGCCAGCAGGAATTCCGGGGGCGATTCACCCCTCCACTTT. Translated: CASRNSGGDSPLHF.

Many counts were recorded for this clonotype. The chain recombines TRBV29-1 with TRBJ2-1; 9 bases line up with TRBD2. The J segment lost 10 bases and the V segment lost 0 bases, leaving 4 bases of the junction unmatched. Germline loops: CDR1 SQVTM, CDR2 ANQGSEA. CDR3 length equals 13 residues. This CDR3 reads CSVEDHSGGEQFF. In DNA, the CDR3 is TGCAGCGTTGAAGATCATAGCGGGGGAGAGCAGTTCTTC.

There are many counts of this clonotype. V and J are TRBV7-2 and TRBJ2-1, with D tentatively TRBD2 (5 bases). Germline V gene sequence: CDR1 SGHTA, CDR2 FQGNSA. The germline V and J ends were trimmed by 8 bases and 3 bases, with 17 bases remaining between them. CDR3 length: 15 residues. The CDR3: CASSPRLPNYNEQFF. CDR3 DNA sequence: TGTGCCAGCTCCCCCCGACTACCGAACTACAATGAGCAGTTCTTC.

In its sample, this clonotype was seen many times. The gene calls are TRBV20-1 and TRBJ2-7; 8 bases agree with TRBD1. Germline lookup yields CDR1 DFQATT and CDR2 SNEGSKA (reference sequence). This CDR3 region has 13 residues. CDR3 in DNA: TGCAGCGCAGGGACAGGTGACTCCTACGAGCAGTACTTC. The encoded protein is CSAGTGDSYEQYF.